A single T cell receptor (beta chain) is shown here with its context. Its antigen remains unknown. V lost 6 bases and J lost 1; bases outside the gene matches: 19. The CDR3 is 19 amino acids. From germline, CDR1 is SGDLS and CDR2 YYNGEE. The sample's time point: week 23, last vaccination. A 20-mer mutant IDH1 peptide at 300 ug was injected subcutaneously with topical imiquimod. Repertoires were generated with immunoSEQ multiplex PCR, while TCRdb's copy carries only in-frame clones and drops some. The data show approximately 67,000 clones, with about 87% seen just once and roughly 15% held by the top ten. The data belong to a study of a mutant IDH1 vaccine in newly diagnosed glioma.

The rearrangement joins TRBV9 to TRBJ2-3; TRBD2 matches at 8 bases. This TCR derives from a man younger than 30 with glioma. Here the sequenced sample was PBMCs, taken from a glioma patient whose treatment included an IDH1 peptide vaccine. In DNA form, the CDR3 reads TGTGCCAGCACCCCGATACCCCCCGGAGGTAGCGGGGGCACAGATACGCAGTATTTT. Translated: CASTPIPPGGSGGTDTQYF.